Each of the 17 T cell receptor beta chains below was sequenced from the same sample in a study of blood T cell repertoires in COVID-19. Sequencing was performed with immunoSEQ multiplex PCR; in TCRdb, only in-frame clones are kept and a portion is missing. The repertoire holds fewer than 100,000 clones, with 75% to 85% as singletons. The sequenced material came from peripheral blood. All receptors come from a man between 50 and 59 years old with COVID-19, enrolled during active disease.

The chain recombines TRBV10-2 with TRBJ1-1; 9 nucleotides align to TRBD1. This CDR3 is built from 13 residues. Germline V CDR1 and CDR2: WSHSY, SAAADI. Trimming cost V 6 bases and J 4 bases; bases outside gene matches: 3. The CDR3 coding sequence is TGCGCCAGCAGACAGGGGGCTGGCACTGAAGCTTTCTTT. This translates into CASRQGAGTEAFF.

CDR3 loop: CASGPGQVGDTQYF. CDR3 bases: TGTGCTAGTGGTCCGGGACAGGTCGGGGATACGCAGTATTTT. This chain uses TRBV12-5 with TRBJ2-3; 8 bases agree with TRBD1. The germline CDR1 and CDR2 sequences are LGHNT and FRNRAP. The CDR3 consists of 14 residues. With V trimmed by 5 bases and J by 6 bases, 7 bases remained unmatched.

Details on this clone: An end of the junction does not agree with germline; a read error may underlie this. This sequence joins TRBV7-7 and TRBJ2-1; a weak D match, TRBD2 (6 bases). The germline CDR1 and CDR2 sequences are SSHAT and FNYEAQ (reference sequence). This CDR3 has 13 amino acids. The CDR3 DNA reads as TGTGCTAGCAGCTTAGCGCGGCGGGGTGAGCAGTTCTTC. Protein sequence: CASSLARRGEQFF.

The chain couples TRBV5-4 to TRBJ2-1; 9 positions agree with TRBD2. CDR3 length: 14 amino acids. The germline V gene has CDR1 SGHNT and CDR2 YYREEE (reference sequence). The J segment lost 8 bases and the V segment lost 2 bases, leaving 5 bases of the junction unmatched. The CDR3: CASSFRGRVDEQFF. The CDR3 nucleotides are TGTGCCAGCAGCTTTCGCGGGAGGGTGGATGAGCAGTTCTTC.

The CDR3 coding sequence is TGTGCCAGCAGCTCGCCTGGGACTAGCGGGAGGAGAACAGATACGCAGTATTTT. This gives the protein CASSSPGTSGRRTDTQYF. The gene calls are TRBV27 and TRBJ2-3; 15 bases are shared with TRBD2. The ends lost 6 bases at V and 3 bases at J; junction bases unmatched: 10. Looked up from germline, CDR1 is MNHEY and CDR2 is SMNVEV (reference sequence). This CDR3 is built from 18 residues.

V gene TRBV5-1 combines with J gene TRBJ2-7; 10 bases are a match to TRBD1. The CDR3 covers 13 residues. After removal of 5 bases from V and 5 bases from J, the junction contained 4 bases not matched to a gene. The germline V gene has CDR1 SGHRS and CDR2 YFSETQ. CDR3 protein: CASRPTGGHEQYF. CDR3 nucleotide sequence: TGCGCCAGCAGACCGACAGGGGGCCACGAGCAGTACTTC.

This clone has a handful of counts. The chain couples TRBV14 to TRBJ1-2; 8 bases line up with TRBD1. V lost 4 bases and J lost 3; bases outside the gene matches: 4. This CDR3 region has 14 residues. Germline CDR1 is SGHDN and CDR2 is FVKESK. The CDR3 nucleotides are TGTGCCAGCAGCCCCCCGGGACAGGACTATGGCTACACCTTC. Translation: CASSPPGQDYGYTF.

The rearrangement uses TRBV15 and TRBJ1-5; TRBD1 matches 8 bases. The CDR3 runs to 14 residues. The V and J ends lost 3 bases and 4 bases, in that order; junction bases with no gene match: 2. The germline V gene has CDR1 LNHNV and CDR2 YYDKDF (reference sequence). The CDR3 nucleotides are TGTGCCACCAGCAGCAGACAGGGGAATCAGCCCCAGCATTTT. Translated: CATSSRQGNQPQHF.

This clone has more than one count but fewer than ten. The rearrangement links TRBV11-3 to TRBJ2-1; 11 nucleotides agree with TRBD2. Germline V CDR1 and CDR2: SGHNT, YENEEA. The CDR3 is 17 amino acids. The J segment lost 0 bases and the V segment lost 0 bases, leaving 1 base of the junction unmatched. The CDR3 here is CASSLETSGSSYNEQFF. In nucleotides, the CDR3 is TGTGCCAGCAGCTTAGAAACTAGCGGGAGCTCCTACAATGAGCAGTTCTTC.

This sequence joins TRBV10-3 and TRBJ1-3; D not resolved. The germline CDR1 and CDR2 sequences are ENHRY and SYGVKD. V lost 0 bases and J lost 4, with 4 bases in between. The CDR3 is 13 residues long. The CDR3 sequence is CAISESGGNTIYF. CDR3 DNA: TGTGCCATCAGTGAGTCTGGCGGAAACACCATATATTTT.

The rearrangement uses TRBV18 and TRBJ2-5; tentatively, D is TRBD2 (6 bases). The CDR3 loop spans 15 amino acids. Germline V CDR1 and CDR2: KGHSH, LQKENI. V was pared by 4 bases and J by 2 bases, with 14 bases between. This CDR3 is CASSQQLAVQETQYF. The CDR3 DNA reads TGTGCCAGCTCACAGCAGTTAGCGGTTCAAGAGACCCAGTACTTC.

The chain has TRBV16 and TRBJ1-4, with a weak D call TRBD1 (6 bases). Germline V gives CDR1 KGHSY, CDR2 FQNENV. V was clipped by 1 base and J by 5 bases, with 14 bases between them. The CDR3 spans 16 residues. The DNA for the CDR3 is TGTGCCAGCAGCCAATTCCTCAGGGGAGGGAATGAAAAACTGTTTTTT. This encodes CASSQFLRGGNEKLFF.

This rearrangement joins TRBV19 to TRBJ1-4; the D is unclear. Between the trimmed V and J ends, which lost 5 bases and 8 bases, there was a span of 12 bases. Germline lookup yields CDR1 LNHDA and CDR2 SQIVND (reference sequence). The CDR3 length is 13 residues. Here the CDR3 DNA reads TGTGCCAGTAGTCGTCAGGTTAACGAAAAACTGTTTTTT. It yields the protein CASSRQVNEKLFF.

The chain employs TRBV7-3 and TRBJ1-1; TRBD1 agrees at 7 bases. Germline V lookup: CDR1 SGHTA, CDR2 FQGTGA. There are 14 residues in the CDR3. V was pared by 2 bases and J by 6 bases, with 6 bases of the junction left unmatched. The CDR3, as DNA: TGTGCCAGCAGCTTAGACAGGGAAGGGGCTGAAGCTTTCTTT. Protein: CASSLDREGAEAFF.

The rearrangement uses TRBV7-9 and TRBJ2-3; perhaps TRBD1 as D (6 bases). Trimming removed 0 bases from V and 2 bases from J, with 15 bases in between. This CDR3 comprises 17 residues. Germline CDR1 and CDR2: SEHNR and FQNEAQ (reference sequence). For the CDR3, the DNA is TGTGCCAGCAGCTTAGCGAGGACAGCGACCCTCACAGATACGCAGTATTTT. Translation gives CASSLARTATLTDTQYF.

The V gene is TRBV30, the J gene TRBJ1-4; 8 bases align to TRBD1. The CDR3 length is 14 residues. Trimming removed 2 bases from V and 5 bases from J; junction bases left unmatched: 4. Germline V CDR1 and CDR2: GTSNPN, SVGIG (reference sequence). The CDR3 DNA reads TGTGCCTGGAGTCTTACAGGGGGGAATGAAAAACTGTTTTTT. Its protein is CAWSLTGGNEKLFF.

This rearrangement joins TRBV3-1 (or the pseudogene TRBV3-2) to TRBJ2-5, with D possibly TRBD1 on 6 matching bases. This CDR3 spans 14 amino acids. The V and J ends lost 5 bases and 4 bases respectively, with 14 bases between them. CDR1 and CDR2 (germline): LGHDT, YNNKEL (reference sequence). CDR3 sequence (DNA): TGTGCCAGCAGCGACAGGCTTCAGAGAGAGACCCAGTACTTC. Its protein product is CASSDRLQRETQYF.